A selection of T cell receptor beta chains follows, all from one sample in a study of blood T cells in healthy people across ages. Each CDR3 protein is one row after TCRdb ran MiXCR on the 5' RACE reads. The profile shows 1.5 million to 2 million distinct CDR3 sequences, approximately 28% of them singletons. The sample consisted of blood. Receptors originate from a woman aged 25 to 45 in good health. The CDR3 runs from the conserved cysteine through the conserved F or W. The order of the fields is clone size, J gene, V gene, D gene, CDR3 DNA, CDR3 protein. The D gene is left open where the match is weak. The size entry is marked missing in some rows and otherwise reads once, few, many or a size class.

few TRBJ1-1 TRBV28 NA TGTGCCAGCAGTCCCCCGACAGAAGGGAACACTGAAGCTTTCTTT CASSPPTEGNTEAFF
NA TRBJ2-7 TRBV5-1 TRBD1 TGCGCCAGCAGCTTGGACAGGGGGCGTTCATCCGAGCAGTACTTC CASSLDRGRSSEQYF
few TRBJ2-5 TRBV7-2 TRBD2 TGTGCCAGCAGCTTCAGTCGGACTAGCATTGGGGAGACCCAGTACTTC CASSFSRTSIGETQYF
NA TRBJ2-1 TRBV7-9 NA TGTGCCAGCGAGCCCCCAGGTTACAATGAGCAGTTCTTC CASEPPGYNEQFF
NA TRBJ1-2 TRBV7-9 NA TGTGCCAGCAGACGACAGACCCCCTTCTATGGCTACACCTTC CASRRQTPFYGYTF
few TRBJ2-1 TRBV27 TRBD2 TGTGCCAGCAGTTCCGGGACTAGCAGGTTTGAGCAGTTCTTC CASSSGTSRFEQFF
NA TRBJ1-3 TRBV7-6 NA TGTGCCAGCAGCTTAGACCCCCGGGGAGTTGCGTCTGGAAACACCATATATTTT CASSLDPRGVASGNTIYF
NA TRBJ2-7 TRBV20-1 NA TGCAGTGCTAACCCGGCGGGTTACCACTACGAGCAGTACTTC CSANPAGYHYEQYF
many TRBJ2-7 TRBV20-1 TRBD1 TGCAGTGCTCAACTCCCCGAGGACAGGGGGCGTCACGAGCAGTACTTC CSAQLPEDRGRHEQYF
many TRBJ2-1 TRBV15 NA TGTGCCACCAGCAGTCTCGGCGGGGCCTCCTACAATGAGCAGTTCTTC CATSSLGGASYNEQFF